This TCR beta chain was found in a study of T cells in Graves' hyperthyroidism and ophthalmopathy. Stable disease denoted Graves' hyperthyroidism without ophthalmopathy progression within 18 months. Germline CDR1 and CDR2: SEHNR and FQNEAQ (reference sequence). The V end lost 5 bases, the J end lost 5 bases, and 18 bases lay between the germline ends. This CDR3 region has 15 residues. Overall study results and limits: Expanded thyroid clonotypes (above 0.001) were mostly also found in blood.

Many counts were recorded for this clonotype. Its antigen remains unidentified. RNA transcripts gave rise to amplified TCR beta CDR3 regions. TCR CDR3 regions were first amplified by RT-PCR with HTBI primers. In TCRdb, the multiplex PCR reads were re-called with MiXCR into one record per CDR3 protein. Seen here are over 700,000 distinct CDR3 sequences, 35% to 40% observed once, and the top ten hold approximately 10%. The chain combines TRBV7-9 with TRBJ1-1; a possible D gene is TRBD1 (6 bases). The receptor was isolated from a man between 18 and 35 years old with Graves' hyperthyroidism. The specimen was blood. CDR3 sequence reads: CASSPRQERRTEAFF. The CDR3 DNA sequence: TGTGCCAGCAGCCCCCGACAGGAACGGCGGACTGAAGCTTTCTTT.